A selection of T cell receptor beta chains follows, all from one sample in a study of cytomegalovirus exposure and HLA in healthy donors. Data came from immunoSEQ multiplex PCR; TCRdb stores just in-frame clones and leaves some out. The sample consists of roughly 160,000 clones, approximately 81% of them appearing once. The sample taken for sequencing was PBMCs. These receptors came from a male donor in good health and CMV-seronegative. CDR3s leave out the opening cysteine and the closing phenylalanine or tryptophan. Fields, in order: V gene, CDR3 protein.

>TRBV13
ASSRDPGTRVEQY
>TRBV11-1
ASSPRQGRNYGYT
>TRBV27
ASTGTGAGNTEAF
>TRBV19
ASSLVTGTYEQY
>TRBV7-3
ASSLKAGDYDNEQF
>TRBV18
ASSPGQGETDTQY
>TRBV30
AWKGLQNTGELF
>TRBV4-3
ASSAGTSTDTQY
>TRBV5-6
ASSLDTGTGTYEQY
>TRBV7-8
ASSLGGQLYGYT
>TRBV5-1
ASSLEGQSSYEQY
>TRBV6-6
ASSYWAGEVTDTQY
>TRBV4-2
ASSQVLAETQY
>TRBV27
ASSTSASSYEQY
>TRBV7-9
ASSSSGRVTQY